The rows below give T cell receptor beta chains drawn from one sample of a study of TIL therapy for anti-PD-1-resistant metastatic lung cancer. Clones were read by immunoSEQ multiplex PCR, and TCRdb kept only the in-frame ones, dropping some. This table holds 95,000 or so clones, 65% found once. The source material was tumor tissue, sampled at baseline. These receptors all stem from a person between 25 and 79 years old with non-small cell lung cancer. Each CDR3 is given with its conserved first and last residue. A D gene is named only where the DNA matches it firmly. The size of a clone is reported for some rows only, either as once, few or many, or as a class for expanded clones.

TRBV6-2/TRBV6-3	few	TRBJ2-3	TRBD2	CASSYSMGREDTDTQYF	TGTGCCAGCAGTTACTCGATGGGGCGGGAGGACACAGATACGCAGTATTTT
TRBV4-3	once	TRBJ2-1	-	CASSPRIAKGNEQFF	TGCGCCAGCAGCCCCCGGATAGCCAAGGGCAATGAGCAGTTCTTC
TRBV4-1	-	TRBJ1-5	-	CASSQGSSEDQPQHF	TGCGCCAGCAGTCAAGGTTCGTCAGAGGATCAGCCCCAGCATTTT
TRBV5-1	-	TRBJ2-3	-	CASSGTSTDTQYF	TGCGCCAGCAGCGGGACTAGCACAGATACGCAGTATTTT
TRBV11-2	-	TRBJ1-6	-	CASSLRAGKNSPLHF	TGTGCCAGCAGCTTAAGGGCAGGGAAAAATTCACCCCTCCACTTT
TRBV9	-	TRBJ1-2	-	CASSVDWAHYGYTF	TGTGCCAGCAGCGTAGATTGGGCTCACTATGGCTACACCTTC
TRBV18	-	TRBJ1-2	TRBD1	CASSPLYPLDRPIGGYTF	TGTGCCAGCTCACCTCTATACCCCTTGGACAGGCCAATAGGTGGCTACACCTTC
TRBV5-1	-	TRBJ2-5	-	CASSSGGTMETQYF	TGCGCCAGCAGTAGTGGGGGCACAATGGAGACCCAGTACTTC
TRBV6-6	-	TRBJ2-7	-	CASSYNNAWEQYF	TGTGCCAGCAGTTACAATAATGCATGGGAGCAGTACTTC
TRBV6-1	-	TRBJ1-1	TRBD1	CASSDRGTGMNTEAFF	TGTGCCAGCAGTGATCGGGGGACAGGTATGAACACTGAAGCTTTCTTT
TRBV6-5	few	TRBJ2-7	-	CASSYSTSPLPYEQYF	TGTGCCAGCAGTTACTCGACTTCCCCCCTCCCCTACGAGCAGTACTTC
TRBV2	-	TRBJ1-6	TRBD1	CASGGQEISPLHF	TGTGCCAGCGGGGGACAGGAGATTTCACCCCTCCACTTT
TRBV28	-	TRBJ2-5	-	CASSPGTNLHATQYF	TGTGCCAGCAGTCCCGGGACCAACCTCCACGCGACCCAGTACTTC
TRBV7-2	-	TRBJ1-1	-	CASSLGSGLSIEAFF	TGTGCCAGCAGCTTAGGGTCGGGCCTTTCTATTGAAGCTTTCTTT
TRBV5-8	-	TRBJ2-1	-	CASSLVVGPGTAIYNEQFF	TGTGCCAGCAGCTTAGTCGTGGGTCCCGGGACCGCGATATACAATGAGCAGTTCTTC
TRBV7-8	-	TRBJ1-2	TRBD1	CASSKLVIPGQEVYGYTF	TGTGCCAGCAGCAAACTAGTTATACCGGGACAGGAAGTCTATGGCTACACCTTC
TRBV5-1	-	TRBJ1-6	-	CASSLDPRTSYNSPLHF	TGCGCCAGCAGCTTGGACCCACGAACCTCCTATAATTCACCCCTCCACTTT
TRBV28	-	TRBJ1-5	-	CASSFQGRFGNQPQHF	TGTGCCAGCAGTTTCCAGGGGCGATTCGGGAATCAGCCCCAGCATTTT
TRBV21-1	few	TRBJ1-6	-	CASSSRQGLNSPLHF	TGTGCCAGCAGCTCGCGACAGGGCCTTAATTCACCCCTCCACTTT
TRBV6-5	-	TRBJ2-1	-	CASSNQGLSDNEQFF	TGTGCCAGCAGTAATCAGGGTTTAAGTGACAATGAGCAGTTCTTC
TRBV6-5	-	TRBJ2-7	TRBD1	CASKEQGYYEQYF	TGTGCCAGCAAGGAACAGGGGTATTACGAGCAGTACTTC
TRBV10-2	-	TRBJ2-4	TRBD1	CASSDLRQGGQNIQYF	TGCGCCAGCAGTGACCTTAGACAGGGCGGTCAAAACATTCAGTACTTC
TRBV19	-	TRBJ2-5	TRBD2	CASSIVSGREETQYF	TGTGCCAGTAGTATTGTTAGCGGGAGAGAAGAGACCCAGTACTTC
TRBV25-1	few	TRBJ2-2	TRBD2	CASSELVELAGGRGELFF	TGTGCCAGCAGTGAATTGGTCGAGTTAGCGGGGGGGCGCGGGGAGCTGTTTTTT
TRBV5-4	-	TRBJ2-2	TRBD2	CASRGLAGELFF	TGTGCCAGCAGGGGACTAGCCGGGGAGCTGTTTTTT
TRBV6-2/TRBV6-3	-	TRBJ1-2	-	CASSYGDPLDGYTF	TGTGCCAGCAGTTACGGGGACCCTCTTGATGGCTACACCTTC
TRBV27	-	TRBJ1-2	TRBD1	CASGGTGPNYGYTF	TGTGCCAGCGGGGGGACAGGACCTAACTATGGCTACACCTTC
TRBV7-2	few	TRBJ1-4	TRBD1	CASSPHQGVNEKLFF	TGTGCCAGCAGCCCACACCAGGGGGTTAATGAAAAACTGTTTTTT
TRBV7-9	-	TRBJ2-5	-	CASSSWTVQETQYF	TGTGCCAGCAGTTCTTGGACGGTCCAAGAGACCCAGTACTTC
TRBV29-1	few	TRBJ1-5	-	CSVSSATGPQHF	TGCAGCGTTTCATCCGCGACAGGGCCCCAGCATTTT
TRBV5-4	-	TRBJ1-5	-	CASRADPYSNQPQHF	TGTGCCAGCAGGGCAGACCCCTATAGCAATCAGCCCCAGCATTTT
TRBV28	few	TRBJ1-1	TRBD1	CASSSDRALNTEAFF	TGTGCCAGCAGTTCCGACAGGGCTCTTAACACTGAAGCTTTCTTT
TRBV19	-	TRBJ2-5	TRBD2	CASSMTTSGTQETQYF	TGTGCCAGTAGTATGACGACTAGCGGGACTCAAGAGACCCAGTACTTC
TRBV2	-	TRBJ2-5	TRBD2	CASGTSSQETQYF	TGTGCCAGCGGGACTAGCTCGCAAGAGACCCAGTACTTC
TRBV7-2	-	TRBJ1-3	-	CASSLSPGSGNTIYF	TGTGCCAGCAGCTTGTCACCAGGGTCTGGAAACACCATATATTTT
TRBV19	-	TRBJ2-3	-	CASSLPFTDTQYF	TGTGCCAGTAGTTTGCCATTCACAGATACGCAGTATTTT
TRBV7-2	medium-sized	TRBJ1-6	-	CASSLTGNGVSPLHF	TGTGCCAGCAGCCTAACAGGGAATGGAGTTTCACCCCTCCACTTT